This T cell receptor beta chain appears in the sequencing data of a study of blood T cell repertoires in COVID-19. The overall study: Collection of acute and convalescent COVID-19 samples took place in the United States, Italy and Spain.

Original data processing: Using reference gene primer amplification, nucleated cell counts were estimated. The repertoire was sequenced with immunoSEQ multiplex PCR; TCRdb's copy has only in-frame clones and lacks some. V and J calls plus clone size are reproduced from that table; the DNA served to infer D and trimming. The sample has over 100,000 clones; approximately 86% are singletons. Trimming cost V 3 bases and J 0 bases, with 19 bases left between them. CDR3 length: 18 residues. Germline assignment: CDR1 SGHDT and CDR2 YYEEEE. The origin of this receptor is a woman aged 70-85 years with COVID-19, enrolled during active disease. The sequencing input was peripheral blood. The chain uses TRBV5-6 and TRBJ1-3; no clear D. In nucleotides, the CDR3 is TGTGCCAGCAGCTCTCTAACCGCCGCGGAGAGCTCTGGAAACACCATATATTTT. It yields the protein CASSSLTAAESSGNTIYF.